This T cell receptor (beta chain) was observed in a study of PD-1 blockade in classical Hodgkin lymphoma. Study conclusions and caveats: Diversity in CD4+ TCRs, unlike that measured in CD8+ TCRs, had risen significantly by C4D1. Complete responders' diversity at baseline resembled that of newly diagnosed patients.

Trimming stripped 2 bases from V and 7 bases from J, with 11 bases between. There are 13 residues in the CDR3. From germline, CDR1 is KGHSH and CDR2 LQKENI. Patients all relapsed after autologous stem cell transplantation, and there was variation in brentuximab vedotin exposure. TCRdb's table, derived via immunoSEQ multiplex PCR, lists solely in-frame clones and lacks some. The repertoire consists of approximately 41,000 clones, with approximately 90% occurring once and the leading ten covering 5.5%. With regard to this clone: Its antigen remains unknown.

The chain recombines TRBV18 with TRBJ2-5; D is ambiguous. Specimen: peripheral blood mononuclear cells (PBMCs), collected before the second cycle of nivolumab. This receptor was identified in a human donor with classical Hodgkin lymphoma. The CDR3 DNA follows: TGTGCCAGCTCACCATATGAGTTGGCGACCCAGTACTTC. Its translation is CASSPYELATQYF. Together with reference TRBV18 and TRBJ2-5, the CDR3 gives the full variable domain: NAGVMQNPRHLVRRRGQEARLRCSPMKGHSHVYWYRQLPEEGLKFMVYLQKENIIDESGMPKERFSAEFPKEGPSILRIQQVVRGDSAAYFCASSPYELATQYFGPGTRLLVL.